This entry concerns a single T cell receptor beta chain. Its cognate antigen is unknown. The data were taken from a study of CD8+ T cells in alopecia areata. It was cDNA, reverse transcribed from extracted RNA, that served as the sequencing template. TCRdb keeps only in-frame clones here, not all; method: immunoSEQ multiplex PCR. Among 150,000 or so clones listed, 50% to 60% were seen once. V was trimmed by 10 bases and J by 4 bases, leaving 7 bases between them. The CDR3 has 10 residues. CDR1 is LNHDA, CDR2 SQIVND, per germline (reference sequence). General study findings and limits: It was lesional scalp, especially alopecia totalis/universalis, that showed higher clonality than normal scalp.

The chain employs TRBV19 and TRBJ1-1; D remains ambiguous. The TCR originated in a human donor in good health. Material: CD4+ T cells sorted from blood. The CDR3 region is CATKTTEAFF. As DNA, the CDR3 is TGTGCCACCAAGACCACTGAAGCTTTCTTT.